The 11 T cell receptor beta chains listed next were all sequenced from one sample in a study of PD-1 blockade in classical Hodgkin lymphoma. Time point described: cycle 4 day 1 (C4D1), after 6 weeks of nivolumab. Every patient was affected by relapse after autologous stem cell transplantation, while exposure to brentuximab vedotin was not uniform. Magnetic negative selection, applied to thawed PBMCs, was used to isolate the CD8+ T cells. The repertoire was sequenced with immunoSEQ multiplex PCR; TCRdb's copy has only in-frame clones and lacks some. The table includes fewer than 3,500 clones, around 70% detected once. Sequencing used CD8+ T cells from blood, obtained before the fourth cycle of nivolumab. These receptors originate from a human donor with classical Hodgkin lymphoma.

This chain connects TRBV4-1 to TRBJ2-1; TRBD1 is a possible D gene (5 bases). This CDR3 is 16 amino acids long. V gave up 0 bases and J gave up 2 bases, with 11 bases separating them. Germline assignment: CDR1 MGHRA and CDR2 YSYEKL. Here the CDR3 reads CASSQDFRVAYNEQFF. Written as DNA, the CDR3 is TGCGCCAGCAGCCAAGATTTCAGGGTCGCCTACAATGAGCAGTTCTTC.

The chain couples TRBV4-2 to TRBJ1-1, with a weak D call TRBD1 (5 bases). Germline CDR1 is LGHNA and CDR2 is YNFKEQ. Trimming cost V 5 bases and J 1 base, with 14 bases left between them. CDR3 length equals 15 residues. CDR3 sequence (DNA): TGTGCCAGCAGCTTGGCCGGGGCAGCGAACACTGAAGCTTTCTTT. Its translation: CASSLAGAANTEAFF.

The chain is built from TRBV4-1 and TRBJ2-2, with D hard to call. Trimming took off 1 base at V and 5 bases at J, with 5 bases between the two ends. The germline V gene has CDR1 MGHRA and CDR2 YSYEKL. This CDR3 is built from 13 residues. The CDR3 reads CASSQALTGELFF. The CDR3 DNA reads TGCGCCAGCAGCCAAGCCTTGACCGGGGAGCTGTTTTTT.

V and J are TRBV19 and TRBJ1-2, with 9 nucleotides matching TRBD1. Germline CDR1 and CDR2: LNHDA and SQIVND (reference sequence). V dropped 6 bases and J dropped 4; count of bases not matched to a gene: 6. The CDR3 is 14 amino acids. CDR3 sequence reads: CASSTGGAGYGYTF. The DNA of the CDR3 is TGTGCCAGTAGCACAGGGGGCGCCGGCTATGGCTACACCTTC.

The V and J genes are TRBV28 and TRBJ2-4; maybe TRBD2 (5 bases). CDR1 MDHEN and CDR2 SYDVKM come from the germline V gene. This CDR3 contains 12 residues. Trimming cost V 7 bases and J 8 bases, with 12 bases left between them. CDR3 bases: TGTGCCAGCACACTGGTGGAGGACATTCAGTACTTC. Encoded protein: CASTLVEDIQYF.

CDR3: CASSLGQGPSYEQYF. The CDR3 DNA sequence: TGCGCCAGCAGCTTGGGGCAGGGGCCCTCCTACGAGCAGTACTTC. The chain combines TRBV5-1 with TRBJ2-7; tentative D call: TRBD1 (6 bases). The CDR3 totals 15 residues. Trimming removed 0 bases at V and 0 bases at J, with 10 bases between. The V gene's germline CDR1 is SGHRS and CDR2 YFSETQ.

The chain uses TRBV4-1 and TRBJ2-1; a possible D gene is TRBD2 (6 bases). CDR3 length: 19 amino acids. The V end lost 3 bases, the J end lost 4 bases, and 25 bases lay between the germline ends. Germline lookup yields CDR1 MGHRA and CDR2 YSYEKL. In DNA, the CDR3 is TGCGCCAGCAGCCATCGTTTCCTTAGCCCTCCGGGGGAGTACAATGAGCAGTTCTTC. Amino acid sequence: CASSHRFLSPPGEYNEQFF.

The chain combines TRBV4-2 with TRBJ1-5; 7 bases align to TRBD1. The CDR3 covers 15 residues. With 5 bases clipped from V and 1 base from J, the junction kept 5 bases outside the gene matches. Germline V gene sequence: CDR1 LGHNA, CDR2 YNFKEQ. The CDR3: CASSLRGQSNQPQHF. CDR3 DNA: TGTGCCAGCAGCTTGAGGGGACAGAGCAATCAGCCCCAGCATTTT.

This clone was counted a single time. The chain combines TRBV27 with TRBJ1-5; D is uncertain. V shed 2 bases and J shed 3 bases, with 11 bases lying between them. The CDR3 sequence is 15 residues long. Germline CDR1 and CDR2: MNHEY and SMNVEV (reference sequence). The chain's CDR3 is CASSLGMASNQPQHF. The CDR3 DNA reads TGTGCCAGCAGTTTAGGTATGGCTTCCAATCAGCCCCAGCATTTT.

V and J are TRBV7-9 and TRBJ1-1; the match to TRBD1 covers 7 bases. This CDR3 comprises 15 residues. Germline values: CDR1 SEHNR, CDR2 FQNEAQ (reference sequence). J was trimmed by 1 base and V by 4 bases; bases with no gene match: 6. This chain's CDR3 is CASSSDRSSNTEAFF. The CDR3 nucleotides are TGTGCCAGCAGCTCGGACAGGTCTTCGAACACTGAAGCTTTCTTT.

This clone has more than one count but fewer than ten. The chain has TRBV28 and TRBJ1-6, with TRBD1 matching over 8 bases. CDR3 length: 13 residues. V trimming: 9 bases; J trimming: 7 bases; junction bases outside the gene matches: 5. Germline CDR1 is MDHEN and CDR2 is SYDVKM. DNA of the CDR3: TGTGCCAGTTCGGACAGGGTCAATTCACCCCTCCACTTT. This gives the protein CASSDRVNSPLHF.